This paragraph covers one T cell receptor (beta chain) sequence. This clonotype was observed many times. The target of this receptor is not known. Base qualities were left out, and no much larger clone turns up one base away. The time point label here, explained by the study, means: healthy volunteer bleed at 6 weeks. Total RNA was isolated from unfractionated whole blood collected in Tempus Blood RNA tubes. As TCR sequencing controls, about five healthy volunteers were used, with blood taken at day 0, 2 weeks and 6 weeks. From its cysteine to its phenylalanine, the CDR3 spans 14 amino acids. The retained sequence is limited to the CDR3, 42 bases, with the frame set at the first base. The germline V gene yields MDHEN for CDR1 and SYDVKM for CDR2. The junction carries 20 bases between V and J, which are trimmed by 5 bases and 12 bases respectively. The source of the sample is a study of human T cells and chemical hapten exposure (dated by TCRdb to the early 2020s). Notes on the research overall: The libraries were sequenced as a pool, and the TCR yield per sample differed mostly because of small variations in library volumes within the pool. Each blood RNA sample was used to sequence both TCR alpha and TCR beta chains. This study followed changes in the peripheral blood TCR repertoire in vivo during primary and secondary sensitization of alopecia patients to the hapten diphenylcyclopropenone (DPC). The investigation overall reported the following: Repeated subsampling changed both the strength of the expansion versus patch-test correlation and the threshold at which that correlation became significant. DPC sensitization did not change the number of TCRs with a frequency above 1 in 1000, and there was no evidence of changes in global repertoire structure.

Receptor amplification or capture employed RACE. The instrument was a NextSeq 500. During library preparation, unique molecular identifiers were attached to individual cDNA molecules so that TCRs could be counted quantitatively and reproducibly. Per the original workflow: The median number of TCRs per sample was roughly 94,000, ranging from roughly 20,000 to 700,000. V, J and CDR3 annotation of the TCR reads was carried out using the Decombinator software suite. For the PS versus PT1 abundance plots, all samples were subsampled to the same number of TCRs (28,000). Expanded TCRs were defined as absent before sensitization and observed at least eight times at the 2-week time point. The raw public data were reprocessed by TCRdb itself: fastp quality trimming at Q25, MiXCR clonotype calling, in-frame beta chains only. Every CDR3 protein is listed once, alongside the most common genes and DNA of its rows. These V and J calls originate from TCRdb's pipeline instead of the authors' own analysis. The sample table shows around 65,000 distinct CDR3 sequences, and about 6% are seen once. Around 3.4% of the sample rests with the top ten.

The chain couples TRBV28 to TRBJ2-1, with a tentative D call of TRBD1 or TRBD2, each matching 5 bases. The sequenced material came from whole blood. This clonotype was sampled from a female donor in good health. Some clones in this sample may be carry-over from other donors' samples. The CDR3 loop reads CASSHRDELHGQFF. The bases read TGTGCCAGCAGTCATCGGGACGAATTGCATGGGCAGTTCTTC.